This T cell receptor (beta chain) emerged from a study of blood T cell repertoires in COVID-19. The CDR3 is 16 residues long. In germline, CDR1 is SGHRS, CDR2 YFSETQ. V lost 1 base and J 4 bases, leaving 14 bases between the germline ends. Libraries were prepared by immunoSEQ multiplex PCR; TCRdb keeps only in-frame clonotypes and omits some of them. The table lists 250,000 to 300,000 clones, 86% of them singletons. Sequences were obtained from peripheral blood. The chain carries TRBV5-1 and TRBJ2-2; D is possibly TRBD2 (6 bases). This TCR derives from a man aged 30 to 39 with active or convalescent COVID-19. The CDR3 coding sequence is TGCGCCAGCAGCTTGTCTCTCGACGGGGGCACCGGGGAGCTGTTTTTT. Protein product: CASSLSLDGGTGELFF.